Shown below are 22 T cell receptor beta chains from a single sample sequenced in a study of blood T cell repertoires in COVID-19. Clones were read by immunoSEQ multiplex PCR, and TCRdb kept only the in-frame ones, dropping some. The sample has more than 150,000 clones; about 85% are singletons. Specimen: peripheral blood. Every receptor here comes from a man aged 18 to 30 with acute or convalescent COVID-19.

The V and J genes are TRBV2 and TRBJ1-2; possibly TRBD1 for D (5 bases). The CDR3 has 13 amino acids. The germline V gene encodes CDR1 SNHLY and CDR2 FYNNEI. V was pared by 5 bases and J by 6 bases, with 13 bases between. As DNA, the CDR3 is TGTGCCAGCAGTAACCAGGGAACCGATGGCTACACCTTC. This sequence encodes CASSNQGTDGYTF.

The V call is TRBV12-3 or TRBV12-4, the J call TRBJ1-5; D is perhaps TRBD1 (5 bases). The CDR3 sequence is 13 residues long. Trimming took 2 bases from V and 5 from J, leaving 7 bases between them. CDR3 bases: TGTGCCAGCAGTTTATCAGGGCATCAGCCCCAGCATTTT. It specifies CASSLSGHQPQHF.

The chain couples TRBV4-1 to TRBJ1-5, with 8 nucleotides matching TRBD1. Looked up from germline, CDR1 is MGHRA and CDR2 is YSYEKL. This CDR3 region has 16 residues. The ends lost 1 base at V and 3 bases at J; junction bases unmatched: 5. CDR3: CASSQVNRGNNQPQHF. For the CDR3, the DNA is TGCGCCAGCAGCCAAGTTAACAGGGGGAACAATCAGCCCCAGCATTTT.

The chain links TRBV12-3 or TRBV12-4 to TRBJ1-3; TRBD1 might be the D (5 bases). The germline V and J ends were trimmed by 6 bases and 1 base, with 7 bases remaining between them. This CDR3 has 13 residues. The CDR3 is CASRQGSGNTIYF. The CDR3 nucleotides are TGTGCCAGCAGGCAGGGATCTGGAAACACCATATATTTT.

The chain links TRBV5-1 to TRBJ1-2; weak D call: TRBD1 (5 bases). V was pared by 4 bases and J by 1 base, with 14 bases between. The CDR3 totals 15 residues. From germline, CDR1 is SGHRS and CDR2 YFSETQ. The CDR3 sequence: CASSPDGGINYGYTF. Here the CDR3 DNA reads TGCGCCAGCAGCCCGGACGGGGGGATTAACTATGGCTACACCTTC.

This clone turned up a few times. V usage is TRBV19 and J usage is TRBJ2-5, with 8 bases identical to TRBD1. CDR1 and CDR2 (germline): LNHDA, SQIVND (reference sequence). This CDR3 is built from 14 residues. The junction had 10 bases not matched to a gene; V was cut back by 8 bases and J by 5 bases. The CDR3 loop reads CASARTGSVETQYF. For the CDR3, the DNA is TGTGCCAGTGCACGGACAGGGTCTGTTGAGACCCAGTACTTC. Full variable domain (missing parts from reference TRBV19 and TRBJ2-5): DGGITQSPKYLFRKEGQNVTLSCEQNLNHDAMYWYRQDPGQGLRLIYYSQIVNDFQKGDIAEGYSVSREKKESFPLTVTSAQKNPTAFYLCASARTGSVETQYFGPGTRLLVL.

The J gene is TRBJ2-1, the V gene TRBV24-1, with 7 bases aligning to TRBD1. CDR1 and CDR2 from the germline V gene are KGHDR and SFDVKD. The V segment lost 3 bases and the J segment 6 bases; nucleotides outside the gene matches: 7. The CDR3 length is 15 residues. In DNA, the CDR3 is TGTGCCACCAGTGATCCGGGACAGAAGACCAATGAGCAGTTCTTC. It codes for CATSDPGQKTNEQFF.

CDR3 coding DNA: TGTGCCAGCAGCAACAGGGTACCCCCTGAAAAACTGTTTTTT. Amino acid sequence: CASSNRVPPEKLFF. The J gene is TRBJ1-4, the V gene TRBV7-9; D might be TRBD1 (6 bases). The CDR3 covers 14 residues. The germline gives CDR1 SEHNR, CDR2 FQNEAQ (reference sequence). Trimming took off 5 bases at V and 7 bases at J, with 14 bases between the two ends.

This clone was counted only a few times. The chain has TRBV7-8 and TRBJ1-4; 10 positions match TRBD1. This CDR3 comprises 17 residues. Germline-derived CDR1 and CDR2 are SGHVS and FQNEAQ. V lost 0 bases and J lost 8; bases outside the gene matches: 9. The CDR3 protein is CASSLARGQGGKEKLFF. CDR3 DNA sequence: TGTGCCAGCAGCTTAGCGCGAGGACAGGGGGGGAAAGAAAAACTGTTTTTT.

This chain uses TRBV29-1 with TRBJ2-3; 7 bases line up with TRBD2. The CDR3 has 13 residues. Trimming at V came to 8 bases and at J to 1 base, leaving 6 bases not matched to a gene. Looked up from germline, CDR1 is SQVTM and CDR2 is ANQGSEA. CDR3 coding DNA: TGCAGCTCGGGGGGAGGAGGCACAGATACGCAGTATTTT. Its protein product is CSSGGGGTDTQYF.

This clone was counted once. The gene calls are TRBV11-3 and TRBJ1-4; 11 positions agree with TRBD1. Per germline, CDR1 SGHNT and CDR2 YENEEA. This CDR3 contains 14 residues. The V gene end was trimmed by 5 bases and the J gene end by 6 bases; junction bases not matched to a gene: 2. Here the CDR3 reads CASSRDRGDEKLFF. The CDR3 region has the DNA TGTGCCAGCAGCCGGGACAGGGGGGATGAAAAACTGTTTTTT.

CDR3 region: CASTADGGSMNTEAFF. CDR3 in DNA: TGTGCCAGCACCGCGGACGGGGGGAGCATGAACACTGAAGCTTTCTTT. V usage is TRBV7-8 and J usage is TRBJ1-1, with a weak D call TRBD1 (5 bases). Per germline, CDR1 SGHVS and CDR2 FQNEAQ. The germline V and J ends were trimmed by 7 bases and 0 bases, with 18 bases remaining between them. This CDR3 spans 16 amino acids.

The J gene is TRBJ1-2, the V gene TRBV5-4; tentatively, D is TRBD1 (6 bases). Germline lookup yields CDR1 SGHNT and CDR2 YYREEE (reference sequence). This CDR3 has 14 amino acids. Trimming pared 2 bases from V and 4 bases from J, leaving 12 bases between. This CDR3 reads CASSFPGATYGYTF. The CDR3 nucleotides are TGTGCCAGCAGCTTTCCAGGGGCCACCTATGGCTACACCTTC.

This chain joins TRBV14 and TRBJ1-2; D might be TRBD1 (6 bases). Looked up from germline, CDR1 is SGHDN and CDR2 is FVKESK. Trimming pared 1 base from V and 4 bases from J, leaving 10 bases between. The CDR3 extends over 14 amino acids. Here the CDR3 reads CASSQVQGGYGYTF. The CDR3 DNA reads TGTGCCAGCAGCCAAGTACAGGGTGGCTATGGCTACACCTTC.

The CDR3: CASSLTGSGGASNEQFF. Written as DNA, the CDR3 is TGTGCCAGCAGCTTAACAGGTAGCGGGGGGGCCTCCAATGAGCAGTTCTTC. The chain uses TRBV7-3 and TRBJ2-1; 11 nucleotides line up with TRBD2. Germline CDR1 is SGHTA and CDR2 is FQGTGA. The CDR3 spans 17 residues. Trimming removed 0 bases from V and 6 bases from J; junction bases left unmatched: 7. Based on the CDR3 plus reference TRBV7-3 and TRBJ2-1, the full variable domain is GAGVSQTPSNKVTEKGKYVELRCDPISGHTALYWYRQSLGQGPEFLIYFQGTGAADDSGLPNDRFFAVRPEGSVSTLKIQRTERGDSAVYLCASSLTGSGGASNEQFFGPGTRLTVL.

The genes are TRBV7-9 and TRBJ1-6; maybe TRBD1 (6 bases). The V end lost 1 base, the J end lost 9 bases, and 13 bases lay between the germline ends. This CDR3 has 15 amino acids. Germline CDR1 is SEHNR and CDR2 is FQNEAQ (reference sequence). The CDR3 loop reads CASSLDAGVGSPLHF. The DNA of the CDR3 is TGTGCCAGCAGCTTAGATGCAGGGGTGGGTTCACCCCTCCACTTT.

J is TRBJ1-4 and V is TRBV4-1; D is unclear. The germline V gene has CDR1 MGHRA and CDR2 YSYEKL. Trimming shortened V by 0 bases and J by 8 bases, and 7 bases separated the two germline ends. The CDR3 has 13 amino acids. The CDR3: CASSQDPREKLFF. The CDR3 coding sequence is TGCGCCAGCAGCCAAGATCCGAGAGAAAAACTGTTTTTT.

CDR3 sequence: CASSFAGVASNYGYTF. The CDR3 bases are TGTGCCAGCAGCTTTGCAGGTGTCGCCTCTAACTATGGCTACACCTTC. V and J are TRBV7-2 and TRBJ1-2; D not resolved. The germline V and J ends were trimmed by 3 bases and 0 bases, with 14 bases remaining between them. This CDR3 region has 16 residues. Germline V gene data show CDR1 as SGHTA and CDR2 as FQGNSA.

The chain joins TRBV13 to TRBJ1-2; no reliable D call. Germline V gene data show CDR1 as PRHDT and CDR2 as FYEKMQ (reference sequence). V dropped 0 bases and J dropped 4 bases, with 6 bases sitting between them. The CDR3 runs to 13 residues. CDR3 protein: CASSLGQSYGYTF. The CDR3 nucleotides read TGTGCCAGCAGCTTAGGACAATCCTATGGCTACACCTTC.

The gene calls are TRBV7-3 and TRBJ1-2; 7 nucleotides agree with TRBD1. In germline, CDR1 is SGHTA, CDR2 FQGTGA. The CDR3 extends over 18 amino acids. After removal of 1 base from V and 4 bases from J, the junction contained 15 bases not matched to a gene. DNA of the CDR3: TGTGCCAGCAGCTTAATCTGGCAGGGGGAGAGGTGTGTCTATGGCTACACCTTC. This encodes CASSLIWQGERCVYGYTF. Variable domain in full (rest from reference TRBV7-3 and TRBJ1-2): GAGVSQTPSNKVTEKGKYVELRCDPISGHTALYWYRQSLGQGPEFLIYFQGTGAADDSGLPNDRFFAVRPEGSVSTLKIQRTERGDSAVYLCASSLIWQGERCVYGYTFGSGTRLTVV.

The chain recombines TRBV7-7 with TRBJ2-5; possible D gene TRBD1, 6 bases. Germline CDR1 SSHAT, CDR2 FNYEAQ (reference sequence). With 1 base removed from V and 2 bases from J, the gap between germline ends came to 11 bases. There are 15 residues in the CDR3. CDR3 DNA: TGTGCCAGCAGCTTAGTTAGGACAGCTCAAGAGACCCAGTACTTC. Its protein product is CASSLVRTAQETQYF.

This sequence joins TRBV7-9 and TRBJ2-5, with a tentative D call TRBD1 (6 bases). With 0 bases removed from V and 5 bases from J, the gap between germline ends came to 10 bases. Germline lookup yields CDR1 SEHNR and CDR2 FQNEAQ (reference sequence). The CDR3 is 14 amino acids. The CDR3 DNA reads TGTGCCAGCAGCTTAGCGGGGGCGCGGGAGACCCAGTACTTC. Its protein product is CASSLAGARETQYF.